Listed here is a single T cell receptor (beta chain). Its matching antigen is unknown. One junction end disagrees with the germline gene, perhaps due to a read error. This specimen includes other DNA sequences encoding the same CDR3. As for the donors, each was a healthy bone marrow donor. Looked up from germline, CDR1 is MNHNS and CDR2 is SASEGT. This CDR3 contains 15 residues. With 60 Vbeta and 13 Jbeta primers, the PCR was carried out. Assay used: immunoSEQ multiplex PCR; TCRdb lists only in-frame clones, some missing. Recorded for this sample: 60,000 to 100,000 clones. The data stem from a study of cytomegalovirus exposure and HLA in healthy donors. Notes on the study in general: DRB1 had the most TCR associations and HLA-C the fewest, a later analysis found, with rates varying by HLA locus. Analysis was carried out at a later point, and it linked a missense DCLRE1C variant to TCR beta V- and J-gene trimming.

This clonotype originated in a man aged 25 to 40 in good health and CMV-seronegative. Sequenced input: PBMCs. The rearrangement joins TRBV6-1 to TRBJ1-1, with a weak D call TRBD1 (6 bases). Here the CDR3 reads CATFELGRGSTEAFF. The CDR3 DNA reads TGCGCCACCTTCGAATTGGGCAGGGGAAGCACTGAAGCTTTCTTT.